What follows are 8 T cell receptor beta chains derived from one specimen sequenced in a study of OX40 agonist ivuxolimab in advanced cancers. The repertoire was sequenced with immunoSEQ multiplex PCR; TCRdb's copy has only in-frame clones and lacks some. The data show about 24,000 clones, with 75% to 90% seen just once and approximately 17% held by the top ten. Here the sequenced sample was CD4+ or CD8+ T cells sorted from blood, taken in a trial of the OX40 agonist ivuxolimab. Every receptor here comes from an adult with an advanced solid tumor such as melanoma, head and neck, liver or kidney cancer.

J is TRBJ1-2 and V is TRBV5-6; a possible D gene is TRBD1 (5 bases). Germline V CDR1 and CDR2: SGHDT, YYEEEE. V lost 1 base and J lost 8, with 12 bases in between. This CDR3 region has 13 residues. The DNA for the CDR3 is TGTGCCAGCAGCTTGCCAGGGCCGAGCGGCTACACCTTC. Protein: CASSLPGPSGYTF. Looking up the rest from reference TRBV5-6 and TRBJ1-2 gives the full variable domain: DAGVTQSPTHLIKTRGQQVTLRCSPKSGHDTVSWYQQALGQGPQFIFQYYEEEERQRGNFPDRFSGHQFPNYSSELNVNALLLGDSALYLCASSLPGPSGYTFGSGTRLTVV.

The V call is TRBV11-2, the J call TRBJ2-1, with 8 bases fitting TRBD2. The CDR3 contains 17 residues. From germline, CDR1 is SGHAT and CDR2 FQNNGV. V shed 0 bases and J 3 bases; nucleotides not matched to a gene: 7. The CDR3 region is CASSLDGPSGLYNEQFF. Written as DNA, the CDR3 is TGTGCCAGCAGCTTAGATGGGCCTAGCGGGCTCTACAATGAGCAGTTCTTC.

The genes are TRBV4-3 and TRBJ1-1; 10 nucleotides match TRBD1. Trimming cost V 10 bases and J 4 bases; bases outside gene matches: 6. Germline V CDR1 and CDR2: LGHNA, YSLEER. The CDR3 has 13 amino acids. CDR3 coding DNA: TGCGCCAACAGACAGGGGGCGGGCACTGAAGCTTTCTTT. This gives the protein CANRQGAGTEAFF.

V is TRBV9 and J is TRBJ1-4, with 7 bases identical to TRBD1. CDR3 length: 14 amino acids. Germline V gene lookup returns CDR1 SGDLS and CDR2 YYNGEE. With 2 bases clipped from V and 7 bases from J, the junction kept 5 bases outside the gene matches. CDR3 DNA sequence: TGTGCCAGCAGCGTGGCCCGGACAGGTGAAAAACTGTTTTTT. Encoded protein: CASSVARTGEKLFF.

The chain employs TRBV2 and TRBJ2-2; 7 bases align to TRBD1. Germline V CDR1 and CDR2: SNHLY, FYNNEI. The CDR3 has 14 residues. V lost 4 bases, J lost 7 bases, and 6 bases stayed unmatched. CDR3: CASSVQGTSGELFF. The CDR3 nucleotides are TGTGCCAGCAGTGTACAGGGGACGAGCGGGGAGCTGTTTTTT.

The rearrangement joins TRBV7-6 to TRBJ1-3, with TRBD1 matching 7 bases. CDR3 length: 16 amino acids. Germline values: CDR1 SGHVS, CDR2 FNYEAQ. Trimming took 4 bases from V and 0 from J; bases not matched to a gene: 6. In nucleotides, the CDR3 is TGTGCCAGCAGCTCCCTGACAGGGTTCTCTGGAAACACCATATATTTT. Amino acid sequence: CASSSLTGFSGNTIYF.

This clone has only a few counts. This chain connects TRBV7-2 to TRBJ2-7; 7 bases align to TRBD2. CDR3 length: 12 residues. Germline CDR1 is SGHTA and CDR2 is FQGNSA. Unmatched junction bases numbered 10, after V lost 6 bases and J lost 11 bases. CDR3 DNA sequence: TGTGCCAGCAGTCCAACTGGGGCGGGGGAGTACTTC. It is translated as CASSPTGAGEYF.

The J gene is TRBJ2-7, the V gene TRBV19, with 8 bases aligning to TRBD2. The germline V gene encodes CDR1 LNHDA and CDR2 SQIVND (reference sequence). V shed 1 base, J shed 4 bases, and the junction held 9 bases outside the gene matches. This CDR3 contains 16 residues. The CDR3 DNA follows: TGTGCCAGTAGTATAGCCGGAGCGGGAGAAGGGTACGAGCAGTACTTC. It encodes CASSIAGAGEGYEQYF.